This T cell receptor beta chain comes out of a study of T cells in Graves' hyperthyroidism and ophthalmopathy. RNA transcripts provided the source from which TCR beta CDR3 regions were amplified. HTBI primers were employed in a first-round RT-PCR of the TCR CDR3. Using its own MiXCR run on the multiplex PCR reads, TCRdb lists one record per CDR3 protein. The repertoire holds 550,000 to 700,000 distinct CDR3 sequences, with roughly 14% as singletons. It was uncontrolled infection, other autoimmune disease, pregnancy or lactation that excluded patients. This clonotype was observed at least ten times. Trimming shortened V by 9 bases and J by 0 bases, and 15 bases separated the two germline ends. CDR3 size: 14 residues. Germline loops: CDR1 MNHEY, CDR2 SVGAGI.

Sequenced material: blood. The V call is TRBV6-5, the J call TRBJ2-7; D is perhaps TRBD2 (6 bases). The clonotype comes from a middle-aged woman with Graves' ophthalmopathy. Here the CDR3 reads CASQLAVNSYEQYF. DNA of the CDR3: TGTGCCAGTCAACTAGCTGTCAACTCCTACGAGCAGTACTTC.